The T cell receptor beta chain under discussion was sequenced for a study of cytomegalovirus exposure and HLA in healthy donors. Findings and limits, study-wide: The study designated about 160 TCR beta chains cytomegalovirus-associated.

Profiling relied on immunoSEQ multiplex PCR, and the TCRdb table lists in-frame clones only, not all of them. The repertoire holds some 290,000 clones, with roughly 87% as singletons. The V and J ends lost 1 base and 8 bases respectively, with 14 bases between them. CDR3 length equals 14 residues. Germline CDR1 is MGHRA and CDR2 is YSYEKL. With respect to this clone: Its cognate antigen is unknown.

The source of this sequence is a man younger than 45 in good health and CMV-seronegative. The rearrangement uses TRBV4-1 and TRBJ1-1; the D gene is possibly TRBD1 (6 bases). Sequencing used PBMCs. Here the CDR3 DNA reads TGCGCCAGCAGCCAAGCCGAATGGACAGACGAAGCTTTCTTT. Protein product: CASSQAEWTDEAFF.